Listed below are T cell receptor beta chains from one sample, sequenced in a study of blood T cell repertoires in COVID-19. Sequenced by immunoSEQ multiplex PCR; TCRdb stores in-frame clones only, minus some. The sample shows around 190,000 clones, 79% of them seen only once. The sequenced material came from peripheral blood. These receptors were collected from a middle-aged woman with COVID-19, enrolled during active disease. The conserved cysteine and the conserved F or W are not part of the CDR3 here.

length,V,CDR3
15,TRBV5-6,ASSLKTAGVATDTQY
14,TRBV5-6,ASSLALGQGVEKLF
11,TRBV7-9,ASSPDAGQKAF
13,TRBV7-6,ASSQRTSGPGEQF
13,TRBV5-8,ASSLAGTGTRQQY
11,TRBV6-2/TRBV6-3,ASSYAPRQPQH
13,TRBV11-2,ATTGGAMTNEKLF
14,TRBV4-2,ASSQEVGLAGGPEF
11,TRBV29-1,SAEDRGQTEAF
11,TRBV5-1,ASSPLGTYGYT
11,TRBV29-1,SVEADRADTQY
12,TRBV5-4,ASSLKEGKNIQY
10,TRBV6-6,ASKREGIEQY
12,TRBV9,ASSLAGGNNEQF
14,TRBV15,ATSRQPGRVNTEAF
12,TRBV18,ASSLPGENYGYT
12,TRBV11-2,ASSLGVVNTEAF
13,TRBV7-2,ASSPQRGEVYEQY
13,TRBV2,ASTSWGGRTTEAF
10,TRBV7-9,ASSLDLGEQY
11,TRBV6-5,ASRQGTRNTIY
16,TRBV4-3,ASSPGGGGGTSTDTQY
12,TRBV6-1,ASSETYRDQPQH